The entry that follows covers one TCR beta chain sequence. This entry comes from a study of shared clonotypes between healthy human individuals. The data were produced by immunoSEQ multiplex PCR, yet TCRdb's version contains in-frame clones alone and is incomplete. Of 2,500,000 or so clones in the sample, more than 80% were seen once. The V gene lost 2 bases and the J gene lost 3 bases, with 20 bases spanning the gap. The germline V gene has CDR1 LGHNT and CDR2 FRNRAP. CDR3 size: 17 residues. This TCR was sampled from a man between 18 and 35 years old in good health. Sequences were obtained from naive CD4+ T cells sorted from blood. Specified subset: CD45RA+ positively selected. V is TRBV12-5 and J is TRBJ2-7; D might be TRBD2 (6 bases). The CDR3 bases are TGTGCTAGTGGTTTGCTCCACCACACGACGGGAGACTACGAGCAGTACTTC. It encodes CASGLLHHTTGDYEQYF.